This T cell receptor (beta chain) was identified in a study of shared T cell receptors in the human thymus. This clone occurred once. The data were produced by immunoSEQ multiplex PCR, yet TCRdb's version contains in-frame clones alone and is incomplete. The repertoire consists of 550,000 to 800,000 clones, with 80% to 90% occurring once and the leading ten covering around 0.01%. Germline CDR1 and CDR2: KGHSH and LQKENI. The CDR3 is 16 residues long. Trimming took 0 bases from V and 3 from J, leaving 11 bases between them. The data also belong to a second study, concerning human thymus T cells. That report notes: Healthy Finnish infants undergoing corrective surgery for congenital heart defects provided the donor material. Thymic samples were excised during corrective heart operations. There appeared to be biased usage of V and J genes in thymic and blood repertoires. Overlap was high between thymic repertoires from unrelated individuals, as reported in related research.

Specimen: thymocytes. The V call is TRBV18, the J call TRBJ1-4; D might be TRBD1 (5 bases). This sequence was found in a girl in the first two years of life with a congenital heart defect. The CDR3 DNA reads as TGTGCCAGCTCACCACCGCTGGGGCAAGCTAATGAAAAACTGTTTTTT. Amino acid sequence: CASSPPLGQANEKLFF.